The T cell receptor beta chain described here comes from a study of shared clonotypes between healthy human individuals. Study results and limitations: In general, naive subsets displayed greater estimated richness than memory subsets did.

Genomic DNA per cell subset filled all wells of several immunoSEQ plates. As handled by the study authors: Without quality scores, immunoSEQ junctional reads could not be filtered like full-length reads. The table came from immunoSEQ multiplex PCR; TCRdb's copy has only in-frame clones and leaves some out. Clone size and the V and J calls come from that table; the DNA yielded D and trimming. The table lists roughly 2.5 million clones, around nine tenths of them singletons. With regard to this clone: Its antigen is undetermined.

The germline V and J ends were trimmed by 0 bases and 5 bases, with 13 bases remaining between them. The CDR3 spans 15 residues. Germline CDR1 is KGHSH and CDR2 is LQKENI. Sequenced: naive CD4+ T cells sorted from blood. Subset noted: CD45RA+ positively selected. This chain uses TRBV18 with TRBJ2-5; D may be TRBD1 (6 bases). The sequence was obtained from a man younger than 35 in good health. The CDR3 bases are TGTGCCAGCTCACCACCTTGGACAGTGGGGGAGACCCAGTACTTC. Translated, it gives CASSPPWTVGETQYF. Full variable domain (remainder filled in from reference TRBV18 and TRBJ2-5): NAGVMQNPRHLVRRRGQEARLRCSPMKGHSHVYWYRQLPEEGLKFMVYLQKENIIDESGMPKERFSAEFPKEGPSILRIQQVVRGDSAAYFCASSPPWTVGETQYFGPGTRLLVL.